A selection of T cell receptor beta chains follows, all from one sample in a study of shared clonotypes between healthy human individuals. The assay was immunoSEQ multiplex PCR, and TCRdb's table has in-frame clones only and misses some. The sample lists a few million clones; approximately 95% were seen once. The sequenced material came from naive CD4+ T cells sorted from blood. The origin of the receptors is a man younger than 30 in good health. CDR3s include the opening cysteine and the closing phenylalanine or tryptophan. Each record gives: clone size, D gene, J gene, V gene, CDR3 DNA, CDR3 protein. A D gene is named only where the DNA matches it firmly. The listing skips clone size in some rows; elsewhere it reads once, few, many or a size class.

clone_size: NA; d_call: TRBD1; j_call: TRBJ2-3; v_call: TRBV2; cdr3_nt: TGTGCCAGCAGTGAATGGGACAGGAAGGTTGGTACGCAGTATTTT; cdr3_aa: CASSEWDRKVGTQYF
clone_size: once; d_call: NA; j_call: TRBJ2-1; v_call: TRBV19; cdr3_nt: TGTGCCAGTAGCCCCCGTAACAATGAGCAGTTCTTC; cdr3_aa: CASSPRNNEQFF
clone_size: NA; d_call: NA; j_call: TRBJ2-1; v_call: TRBV19; cdr3_nt: TGTGCCAGTAGTATCTCCCCCTCACGGTCCTACAATGAGCAGTTCTTC; cdr3_aa: CASSISPSRSYNEQFF
clone_size: NA; d_call: NA; j_call: TRBJ2-7; v_call: TRBV11-1; cdr3_nt: TGTGCCAGCAGCTTAGTGGCCCAGGGTGTCTACGAGCAGTACTTC; cdr3_aa: CASSLVAQGVYEQYF
clone_size: NA; d_call: TRBD1; j_call: TRBJ2-5; v_call: TRBV5-6; cdr3_nt: TGTGCCAGCAGCTTGAGGGCAGGGGGCCGAGAGACCCAGTACTTC; cdr3_aa: CASSLRAGGRETQYF
clone_size: NA; d_call: NA; j_call: TRBJ1-2; v_call: TRBV6-4; cdr3_nt: TGTGCCAGCAGCGTGGCGTCGGGGAATAGCTATGGCTACACCTTC; cdr3_aa: CASSVASGNSYGYTF
clone_size: NA; d_call: TRBD1; j_call: TRBJ2-5; v_call: TRBV11-2; cdr3_nt: TGTGCCAGCAGCACTTGGGACAGCCCGGGGACCCAGTACTTC; cdr3_aa: CASSTWDSPGTQYF
clone_size: NA; d_call: NA; j_call: TRBJ1-4; v_call: TRBV4-1; cdr3_nt: TGCGCCAGCAGCCAAGATGTTACCGGGTGGGGGGAAAAACTGTTTTTT; cdr3_aa: CASSQDVTGWGEKLFF
clone_size: once; d_call: TRBD1; j_call: TRBJ2-3; v_call: TRBV7-9; cdr3_nt: TGTGCCAGCAGCCCCGGGACAGGGGGCATAGCGGGAGGTGGAGATACGCAGTATTTT; cdr3_aa: CASSPGTGGIAGGGDTQYF
clone_size: NA; d_call: NA; j_call: TRBJ1-5; v_call: TRBV5-1; cdr3_nt: TGCGCCAGCAGCTTCTGGGGGGGCGAGGCTCAGCCCCAGCATTTT; cdr3_aa: CASSFWGGEAQPQHF
clone_size: once; d_call: NA; j_call: TRBJ2-7; v_call: TRBV5-4; cdr3_nt: TGTGCCAGCAGCCCAAGTAAGGGGGGATTGGGAGAGCAGTACTTC; cdr3_aa: CASSPSKGGLGEQYF
clone_size: NA; d_call: TRBD1; j_call: TRBJ2-6; v_call: TRBV10-3; cdr3_nt: TGTGCCATCAGTGCGGGGACAGGGGGCACTGGGGCCAACGTCCTGACTTTC; cdr3_aa: CAISAGTGGTGANVLTF
clone_size: few; d_call: NA; j_call: TRBJ2-5; v_call: TRBV2; cdr3_nt: TGTGCCAGCAGTGTAGGAGAGACCCAGTACTTC; cdr3_aa: CASSVGETQYF
clone_size: NA; d_call: TRBD1; j_call: TRBJ1-5; v_call: TRBV18; cdr3_nt: TGTGCCAGCTCACCGGGACAGGGGGCCGGTCAGCCCCAGCATTTT; cdr3_aa: CASSPGQGAGQPQHF
clone_size: NA; d_call: NA; j_call: TRBJ2-7; v_call: TRBV5-4; cdr3_nt: TGTGCCAGCAGCCCGGGACAACGCGAGCAGTACTTC; cdr3_aa: CASSPGQREQYF
clone_size: NA; d_call: NA; j_call: TRBJ1-2; v_call: TRBV7-9; cdr3_nt: TGTGCCAGCAGCGTTGACATCTCTGGCTACACCTTC; cdr3_aa: CASSVDISGYTF
clone_size: NA; d_call: NA; j_call: TRBJ1-1; v_call: TRBV6-5; cdr3_nt: TGTGCCAGCAGCCTGGATTGGAACACTGAAGCTTTCTTT; cdr3_aa: CASSLDWNTEAFF
clone_size: NA; d_call: NA; j_call: TRBJ1-5; v_call: TRBV2; cdr3_nt: TGTGCCAGCAGTGGCCAGACGGTTAATCAGCCCCAGCATTTT; cdr3_aa: CASSGQTVNQPQHF
clone_size: few; d_call: NA; j_call: TRBJ2-2; v_call: TRBV5-1; cdr3_nt: TGCGCCACCCAGGGACCTAACACCGGGGAGCTGTTTTTT; cdr3_aa: CATQGPNTGELFF
clone_size: NA; d_call: TRBD2; j_call: TRBJ2-5; v_call: TRBV11-2; cdr3_nt: TGTGCCAGCAGTAGCGGGGCGTACCAAGAGACCCAGTACTTC; cdr3_aa: CASSSGAYQETQYF
clone_size: NA; d_call: NA; j_call: TRBJ2-2; v_call: TRBV25-1; cdr3_nt: TGTGCCAGCAGTCCAGAGACCGGGGAGCTGTTTTTT; cdr3_aa: CASSPETGELFF
clone_size: NA; d_call: NA; j_call: TRBJ1-2; v_call: TRBV15; cdr3_nt: TGTGCCACCAGCAGAGATCTGACAGACCCGAATTTTAACTATGGCTACACCTTC; cdr3_aa: CATSRDLTDPNFNYGYTF
clone_size: NA; d_call: NA; j_call: TRBJ1-6; v_call: TRBV6-5; cdr3_nt: TGTGCCAGCAGTTACTGGACCGATCTCAATTCACCCCTCCACTTT; cdr3_aa: CASSYWTDLNSPLHF
clone_size: NA; d_call: TRBD1; j_call: TRBJ1-5; v_call: TRBV2; cdr3_nt: TGTGCCAGCAGTAGCCATGGACAGGGAGGGGTAGGCGGCAATCAGCCCCAGCATTTT; cdr3_aa: CASSSHGQGGVGGNQPQHF
clone_size: NA; d_call: TRBD2; j_call: TRBJ2-7; v_call: TRBV15; cdr3_nt: TGTGCCACCAGCAGAAATCTAGCGGGTGGTTCCTACGAGCAGTACTTC; cdr3_aa: CATSRNLAGGSYEQYF
clone_size: NA; d_call: TRBD1; j_call: TRBJ2-7; v_call: TRBV4-1; cdr3_nt: TGCGCCAGCAGCCCCACCTCCAGGGGGACCTACGAGCAGTACTTC; cdr3_aa: CASSPTSRGTYEQYF
clone_size: NA; d_call: NA; j_call: TRBJ2-3; v_call: TRBV5-1; cdr3_nt: TGCGCCAGCAGCTTGGGACAGCTCACAGATACGCAGTATTTT; cdr3_aa: CASSLGQLTDTQYF
clone_size: NA; d_call: TRBD2; j_call: TRBJ2-5; v_call: TRBV5-1; cdr3_nt: TGCGCCAGCAGCCTGGGACTAGCGTTAGAGACCCAGTACTTC; cdr3_aa: CASSLGLALETQYF
clone_size: NA; d_call: NA; j_call: TRBJ1-2; v_call: TRBV9; cdr3_nt: TGTGCCAGCAGCGTAGGTTCCAGGAACTCTTTCTACACCTTC; cdr3_aa: CASSVGSRNSFYTF
clone_size: NA; d_call: NA; j_call: TRBJ2-7; v_call: TRBV2; cdr3_nt: TGTGCCAGCAGTGAAGATAGCCAGGGAGCCCGCGAGCAGTACTTC; cdr3_aa: CASSEDSQGAREQYF
clone_size: NA; d_call: TRBD2; j_call: TRBJ2-7; v_call: TRBV2; cdr3_nt: TGTGCCAGCAGGACTAGCGGGACCTACGAGCAGTACTTC; cdr3_aa: CASRTSGTYEQYF
clone_size: NA; d_call: NA; j_call: TRBJ1-6; v_call: TRBV19; cdr3_nt: TGTGCCAGTAGTATCGGGACCGAAAGTAATTCACCCCTCCACTTT; cdr3_aa: CASSIGTESNSPLHF
clone_size: NA; d_call: NA; j_call: TRBJ1-2; v_call: TRBV5-4; cdr3_nt: TGTGCCAGCAGCTTGGACAGGATGGACTATGGCTACACCTTC; cdr3_aa: CASSLDRMDYGYTF
clone_size: NA; d_call: NA; j_call: TRBJ2-3; v_call: TRBV10-1; cdr3_nt: TGCGCCAGCAGTGAGGGGCTGAGCACAGATACGCAGTATTTT; cdr3_aa: CASSEGLSTDTQYF
clone_size: NA; d_call: NA; j_call: TRBJ2-2; v_call: TRBV25-1; cdr3_nt: TGTGCCAGCAGTGACAGATACACCGGGGAGCTGTTTTTT; cdr3_aa: CASSDRYTGELFF
clone_size: once; d_call: NA; j_call: TRBJ1-6; v_call: TRBV9; cdr3_nt: TGTGCCAGCAGCGTAGATTCCCCAGGGGTCTCACCCCTCCACTTT; cdr3_aa: CASSVDSPGVSPLHF
clone_size: NA; d_call: NA; j_call: TRBJ2-3; v_call: TRBV4-2; cdr3_nt: TGTGCCAGCAGCCAAGAAATTGTAGGGGGGGCAGATACGCAGTATTTT; cdr3_aa: CASSQEIVGGADTQYF
clone_size: NA; d_call: NA; j_call: TRBJ2-5; v_call: TRBV10-2; cdr3_nt: TGCGCCAGCAGTGAACAAAAAGAGACCCAGTACTTC; cdr3_aa: CASSEQKETQYF
clone_size: NA; d_call: NA; j_call: TRBJ2-5; v_call: TRBV30; cdr3_nt: TGTGCCTGGAGCGCGACCTCATTAGGGACCCAGTACTTC; cdr3_aa: CAWSATSLGTQYF
clone_size: NA; d_call: TRBD2; j_call: TRBJ2-3; v_call: TRBV28; cdr3_nt: TGTGCCAGCAGTGGCCCCGGCGGGGGGGCCCCAGATACGCAGTATTTT; cdr3_aa: CASSGPGGGAPDTQYF
clone_size: NA; d_call: TRBD2; j_call: TRBJ2-6; v_call: TRBV5-1; cdr3_nt: TGCGCCAGCAGCTTGGGGCTCGGGACTAGCGGGAGGGCCGACGGGGCCAACGTCCTGACTTTC; cdr3_aa: CASSLGLGTSGRADGANVLTF
clone_size: NA; d_call: NA; j_call: TRBJ1-6; v_call: TRBV6-5; cdr3_nt: TGTGCCAGCAGAGGTCGCGGTACTAATTCACCCCTCCACTTT; cdr3_aa: CASRGRGTNSPLHF
clone_size: once; d_call: TRBD1; j_call: TRBJ2-7; v_call: TRBV5-1; cdr3_nt: TGCGCCAGCAGCCCGCGGGGGACAGGGGGGTACGAGCAGTACTTC; cdr3_aa: CASSPRGTGGYEQYF
clone_size: NA; d_call: NA; j_call: TRBJ1-1; v_call: TRBV2; cdr3_nt: TGTGCCAGCACCCTCAGGGCGGTGAACACTGAAGCTTTCTTT; cdr3_aa: CASTLRAVNTEAFF
clone_size: NA; d_call: NA; j_call: TRBJ2-2; v_call: TRBV5-1; cdr3_nt: TGCGCCAGCAGCTCCACGGACCGGGCAAACGCCGGGGAGCTGTTTTTT; cdr3_aa: CASSSTDRANAGELFF